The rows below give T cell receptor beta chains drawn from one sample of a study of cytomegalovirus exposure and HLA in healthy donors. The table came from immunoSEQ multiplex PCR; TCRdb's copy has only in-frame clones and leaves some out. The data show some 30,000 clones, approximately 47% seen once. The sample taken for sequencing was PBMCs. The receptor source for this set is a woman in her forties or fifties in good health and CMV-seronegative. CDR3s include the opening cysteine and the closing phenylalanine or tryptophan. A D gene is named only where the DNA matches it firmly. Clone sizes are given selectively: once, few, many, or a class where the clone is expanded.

CASSLDRGSQETQYF TGTGCCAGCTCACTTGACAGGGGTTCGCAAGAGACCCAGTACTTC NA 15 TRBV18 TRBD1 TRBJ2-5
CATSRPGGSSYNEQFF TGTGCCACCAGCAGACCCGGGGGGAGCTCCTACAATGAGCAGTTCTTC NA 16 TRBV15 TRBD2 TRBJ2-1
CASSLGTSGSLYEQYF TGTGCCAGCAGTTTGGGGACTAGCGGGAGTCTTTACGAGCAGTACTTC few 16 TRBV27 TRBD2 TRBJ2-7
CASSPRRTYEQYF TGTGCCAGCAGCCCCCGGAGGACCTACGAGCAGTACTTC NA 13 TRBV7-8 NA TRBJ2-7
CASSPGTIDQETQYF TGTGCCAGTTCCCCGGGGACAATTGACCAAGAGACCCAGTACTTC NA 15 TRBV19 NA TRBJ2-5
CASSPRTGAHSYEQYF TGTGCCAGCAGCCCCCGAACAGGGGCCCACTCCTACGAGCAGTACTTC NA 16 TRBV7-9 TRBD1 TRBJ2-7
CASSPVPGQGANEKLFF TGTGCCAGCTCACCAGTCCCGGGACAGGGAGCTAATGAAAAACTGTTTTTT NA 17 TRBV18 TRBD1 TRBJ1-4
CASSPRTGVVGEQYF TGTGCCAGCAGCCCCCGGACAGGGGTAGTGGGTGAGCAGTACTTC NA 15 TRBV5-8 TRBD1 TRBJ2-7
CASRTGGEKLFF TGTGCCAGCAGGACAGGGGGTGAAAAACTGTTTTTT NA 12 TRBV6-5 TRBD1 TRBJ1-4
CASSPRQGSQGPNYGYTF TGTGCCAGCTCACCACGGCAAGGCAGCCAGGGGCCAAACTATGGCTACACCTTC NA 18 TRBV18 NA TRBJ1-2
CASSLMGQGIDGYTF TGTGCCAGCAGCTTAATGGGACAGGGTATCGATGGCTACACCTTC few 15 TRBV7-3 TRBD1 TRBJ1-2
CASSLSPSTDEQFF TGTGCCAGCAGCTTAAGTCCTAGTACCGATGAGCAGTTCTTC NA 14 TRBV7-3 NA TRBJ2-1
CASSGQEGTDTQYF TGTGCCAGCAGTGGACAGGAGGGCACAGATACGCAGTATTTT few 14 TRBV6-1 NA TRBJ2-3
CASSLAASGGGEQFF TGTGCCAGCAGCTTGGCTGCTAGCGGGGGGGGTGAGCAGTTCTTC NA 15 TRBV5-4 TRBD2 TRBJ2-1
CASSLVQGKNTEAFF TGTGCCAGCAGCTTGGTCCAGGGAAAGAACACTGAAGCTTTCTTT NA 15 TRBV5-4 NA TRBJ1-1